A selection of T cell receptor beta chains follows, all from one sample in a study of T cell repertoires in cytomegalovirus infection. Using its own MiXCR run on the reads, TCRdb lists one record per CDR3 protein. The sample includes hundreds of thousands of distinct CDR3 sequences, around 32% seen only once; the top ten take more than 12%. Their antigens are not known. This specimen was cultured CD8+ T cells from PBMCs, taken from culture after CMV antigen stimulation. Receptors were obtained from a human donor in good health (CMV status not recorded). Some clones in this sample may be carry-over from other donors' samples. The CDR3 runs from the conserved cysteine through the conserved F or W. The order of the fields is D gene, J gene, CDR3 length, clone size, V gene, CDR3 DNA, CDR3 protein. The D gene is left open where the match is weak. Where a row states a size, it is once, few, many or the class of an expanded clone; other rows omit it.

d_gene: -; j_gene: TRBJ2-7; len: 15; abundance: many; v_gene: TRBV20-1; CDR3nt: TGCAGTGCTAGAGCGTGGACTGAGCCCTCCTACGAGCAGTACTTC; CDR3aa: CSARAWTEPSYEQYF
d_gene: TRBD2; j_gene: TRBJ2-3; len: 15; abundance: many; v_gene: TRBV4-1; CDR3nt: TGCGCCAGCAGCCAACGAGCGGGGGGGCCGTATACGCAGTATTTT; CDR3aa: CASSQRAGGPYTQYF
d_gene: -; j_gene: TRBJ2-1; len: 16; abundance: -; v_gene: TRBV6-5; CDR3nt: TGTGCCAGCAGTTACTCTGTTGTGGGGCCCTACAATGAGCAGTTCTTC; CDR3aa: CASSYSVVGPYNEQFF
d_gene: -; j_gene: TRBJ1-5; len: 17; abundance: -; v_gene: TRBV28; CDR3nt: TGTGCCAGCAGTCCCCCGGCGGGACACCTGTTCAATCAGCCCCAGCATTTT; CDR3aa: CASSPPAGHLFNQPQHF
d_gene: -; j_gene: TRBJ1-1; len: 13; abundance: -; v_gene: TRBV27; CDR3nt: TGTGCCAGCAGTTTATCGGCCCTAACTGAAGCTTTCTTT; CDR3aa: CASSLSALTEAFF
d_gene: -; j_gene: TRBJ1-2; len: 14; abundance: -; v_gene: TRBV28; CDR3nt: TGTGCCAGCAGACGGACAGTCCTGAGCTATGGCTACACCTTC; CDR3aa: CASRRTVLSYGYTF
d_gene: -; j_gene: TRBJ1-5; len: 18; abundance: few; v_gene: TRBV5-6; CDR3nt: TGTGCCAGCAGCTTGTGGTCAGGGACCGTCTATAGCAATCAGCCCCAGCATTTT; CDR3aa: CASSLWSGTVYSNQPQHF
d_gene: -; j_gene: TRBJ2-3; len: 15; abundance: -; v_gene: TRBV28; CDR3nt: TGTGCCAGCAGTTTAGACGTTCAGAGCACAGATACGCAGTATTTT; CDR3aa: CASSLDVQSTDTQYF
d_gene: -; j_gene: TRBJ1-1; len: 13; abundance: -; v_gene: TRBV19; CDR3nt: TGTGCCAGTAGTATTGTAAGGGGCTCTGAAGCTTTCTTT; CDR3aa: CASSIVRGSEAFF
d_gene: -; j_gene: TRBJ2-7; len: 17; abundance: many; v_gene: TRBV12-3/TRBV12-4; CDR3nt: TGTGCCAGCAGTTTCTATCCCACAGTTTCGAGGGGGTACGAGCAGTACTTC; CDR3aa: CASSFYPTVSRGYEQYF
d_gene: TRBD1; j_gene: TRBJ2-3; len: 21; abundance: once; v_gene: TRBV9; CDR3nt: TGTGCCAGCAGCGTAGGTATCTATCTAATTCCCGGGACAGGAAGCACAGATACGCAGTATTTT; CDR3aa: CASSVGIYLIPGTGSTDTQYF
d_gene: -; j_gene: TRBJ2-2; len: 14; abundance: -; v_gene: TRBV6-4; CDR3nt: TGTGCCAGCAGTGAAACCGCCGAGCCCGGGGAGCTGTTTTTT; CDR3aa: CASSETAEPGELFF
d_gene: TRBD1; j_gene: TRBJ2-3; len: 14; abundance: -; v_gene: TRBV29-1; CDR3nt: TGCAGTCTACTACGGGACAGGTACACAGATACGCAGTATTTT; CDR3aa: CSLLRDRYTDTQYF
d_gene: -; j_gene: TRBJ1-2; len: 13; abundance: -; v_gene: TRBV7-6; CDR3nt: TGTGCCAGCAGCTCAGTAGGGTATGGTGGCTACACCTTC; CDR3aa: CASSSVGYGGYTF
d_gene: -; j_gene: TRBJ2-3; len: 18; abundance: many; v_gene: TRBV10-3; CDR3nt: TGTGCCATCAGCGCGGGTGGGGGACTGGGCTCTAGCACAGATACGCAGTATTTT; CDR3aa: CAISAGGGLGSSTDTQYF
d_gene: TRBD1; j_gene: TRBJ1-1; len: 14; abundance: few; v_gene: TRBV29-1; CDR3nt: TGCAGTGGGGGAGGACAGGGCCGGGATACTGAAGCTTTCTTT; CDR3aa: CSGGGQGRDTEAFF
d_gene: TRBD1; j_gene: TRBJ1-5; len: 19; abundance: -; v_gene: TRBV6-2/TRBV6-3; CDR3nt: TGTGCCAGCAGCGATAGCTCAGGCTTCCGGACAGGCTGGAATCAGCCCCAGCATTTT; CDR3aa: CASSDSSGFRTGWNQPQHF
d_gene: TRBD1; j_gene: TRBJ2-1; len: 15; abundance: -; v_gene: TRBV9; CDR3nt: TGTGCCAGCAGCGTTCAGGGGGCGGTCTACAATGAGCAGTTCTTC; CDR3aa: CASSVQGAVYNEQFF
d_gene: -; j_gene: TRBJ1-5; len: 14; abundance: -; v_gene: TRBV27; CDR3nt: TGTGCCAGCAGTTCAGGAGGGAGCAGGCAGCCCCAGCATTTT; CDR3aa: CASSSGGSRQPQHF
d_gene: -; j_gene: TRBJ1-2; len: 15; abundance: -; v_gene: TRBV7-9; CDR3nt: TGTGCCAGCAGCTTAGATTTGACAGAGGCCTATGGCTACACCTTC; CDR3aa: CASSLDLTEAYGYTF
d_gene: -; j_gene: TRBJ2-3; len: 15; abundance: -; v_gene: TRBV9; CDR3nt: TGTGCCAGCAACGGACGGACCTCTAGCACAGATACGCAGTATTTT; CDR3aa: CASNGRTSSTDTQYF
d_gene: -; j_gene: TRBJ2-5; len: 10; abundance: -; v_gene: TRBV2; CDR3nt: TGTGCCAGCATAACGGAGACCCAGTACTTC; CDR3aa: CASITETQYF
d_gene: -; j_gene: TRBJ1-1; len: 15; abundance: -; v_gene: TRBV24-1; CDR3nt: TGTGCCACCAGTGACCCCACTACAGGGAACACTGAAGCTTTCTTT; CDR3aa: CATSDPTTGNTEAFF
d_gene: -; j_gene: TRBJ2-3; len: 15; abundance: many; v_gene: TRBV7-6; CDR3nt: TGTGCCAGCAGTTTAGGGGGGGGGCACACAGATACGCAGTATTTT; CDR3aa: CASSLGGGHTDTQYF
d_gene: -; j_gene: TRBJ2-1; len: 16; abundance: -; v_gene: TRBV7-8; CDR3nt: TGTGCCAGCACCCCTCGGGACACGCTTTCCTACAATGAGCAGTTCTTC; CDR3aa: CASTPRDTLSYNEQFF
d_gene: TRBD2; j_gene: TRBJ2-1; len: 15; abundance: -; v_gene: TRBV9; CDR3nt: TGTGCCAGCAGCCCCGGCGGGGGGGCGCACGATGAGCAGTTCTTC; CDR3aa: CASSPGGGAHDEQFF
d_gene: -; j_gene: TRBJ2-4; len: 15; abundance: once; v_gene: TRBV20-1; CDR3nt: TGCAGTGCTAGAGATGGGGGGAGGGGGGCGCGCATTCAGTACTTC; CDR3aa: CSARDGGRGARIQYF
d_gene: -; j_gene: TRBJ2-1; len: 20; abundance: -; v_gene: TRBV5-6; CDR3nt: TGTGCCAGCAGCTTTTGGCCCGGGGGCGAGCGAGGTAGCTCCTACAATGAGCAGTTCTTC; CDR3aa: CASSFWPGGERGSSYNEQFF
d_gene: TRBD1; j_gene: TRBJ1-1; len: 13; abundance: few; v_gene: TRBV6-1; CDR3nt: TGTGCCAGTGGACAGGGGGTGGGAACTGAAGCTTTCTTT; CDR3aa: CASGQGVGTEAFF
d_gene: -; j_gene: TRBJ1-6; len: 15; abundance: few; v_gene: TRBV27; CDR3nt: TGTGCCAGCAGTGTAATCGGGTTTAATAATTCACCCCTCCACTTT; CDR3aa: CASSVIGFNNSPLHF
d_gene: -; j_gene: TRBJ1-1; len: 14; abundance: -; v_gene: TRBV9; CDR3nt: TGTGCCAGCAGCGTAGGTGGTGGGGCCACTGAAGCTTTCTTT; CDR3aa: CASSVGGGATEAFF
d_gene: -; j_gene: TRBJ2-2; len: 14; abundance: -; v_gene: TRBV5-6; CDR3nt: TGTGCCAGCAGCCCGGAGGGACCCACCGGGGAGCTGTTTTTT; CDR3aa: CASSPEGPTGELFF
d_gene: -; j_gene: TRBJ1-2; len: 11; abundance: -; v_gene: TRBV20-1; CDR3nt: TGCAGTGCTAGATCCGTACATGGCTACACCTTC; CDR3aa: CSARSVHGYTF
d_gene: -; j_gene: TRBJ1-1; len: 15; abundance: once; v_gene: TRBV4-1; CDR3nt: TGCGCCAGCAGCCAAACCTCAGACAGGAACACTGAAGCTTTCTTT; CDR3aa: CASSQTSDRNTEAFF
d_gene: -; j_gene: TRBJ1-2; len: 15; abundance: -; v_gene: TRBV11-3; CDR3nt: TGTGCCAGCAGCTCCGAGCAGGGGTGGGTCTATGGCTACACCTTC; CDR3aa: CASSSEQGWVYGYTF
d_gene: -; j_gene: TRBJ2-7; len: 13; abundance: few; v_gene: TRBV19; CDR3nt: TGTGCCAGAATACAGGGATTCTCCTACGAGCAGTACTTC; CDR3aa: CARIQGFSYEQYF
d_gene: -; j_gene: TRBJ2-1; len: 16; abundance: -; v_gene: TRBV4-1; CDR3nt: TGCGCCAGCAGCCAGCCCTACGGAGGGCAATCGCGGGAGCAGTTCTTC; CDR3aa: CASSQPYGGQSREQFF
d_gene: -; j_gene: TRBJ2-5; len: 10; abundance: few; v_gene: TRBV11-2; CDR3nt: TGTGCCAGCAGCGGGAAAGACCAGTACTTC; CDR3aa: CASSGKDQYF
d_gene: -; j_gene: TRBJ1-1; len: 19; abundance: -; v_gene: TRBV12-3/TRBV12-4; CDR3nt: TGTGCCAGCAGTTTTTACCCCGCAGAGGGGGAGGGCCTCAACACTGAAGCTTTCTTT; CDR3aa: CASSFYPAEGEGLNTEAFF
d_gene: TRBD1; j_gene: TRBJ2-5; len: 15; abundance: once; v_gene: TRBV6-1; CDR3nt: TGTGCCAGAGAGAATTGGGGACAGGGCGAAGAGACCCAGTACTTC; CDR3aa: CARENWGQGEETQYF
d_gene: TRBD1; j_gene: TRBJ1-5; len: 15; abundance: few; v_gene: TRBV27; CDR3nt: TGTGCCAGCAGTGCCACCGCAGGGGGGAATCAGCCCCAGCATTTT; CDR3aa: CASSATAGGNQPQHF
d_gene: -; j_gene: TRBJ2-3; len: 13; abundance: few; v_gene: TRBV19; CDR3nt: TGTGCCAGTAGTATGACTTCCACAGATACGCAGTATTTT; CDR3aa: CASSMTSTDTQYF
d_gene: -; j_gene: TRBJ2-3; len: 17; abundance: -; v_gene: TRBV3-1; CDR3nt: TGTGCCAGCAGCCAAGCCGCCGAAGGGGGGGGGCGTTATACGCAGTATTTT; CDR3aa: CASSQAAEGGGRYTQYF
d_gene: -; j_gene: TRBJ2-3; len: 17; abundance: few; v_gene: TRBV6-6; CDR3nt: TGTGCCAGCAGTTACCCGAGGGGGGATTTGGATGCAGATACGCAGTATTTT; CDR3aa: CASSYPRGDLDADTQYF
d_gene: -; j_gene: TRBJ2-4; len: 11; abundance: few; v_gene: TRBV6-5; CDR3nt: TGTGCCAGCAGTTACCGGGACATTCAGTACTTC; CDR3aa: CASSYRDIQYF
d_gene: -; j_gene: TRBJ2-1; len: 15; abundance: -; v_gene: TRBV19; CDR3nt: TGTGCCAGTAGCTGGGAAGGGAATATCTACAATGAGCAGTTCTTC; CDR3aa: CASSWEGNIYNEQFF
d_gene: -; j_gene: TRBJ2-7; len: 13; abundance: -; v_gene: TRBV20-1; CDR3nt: TGCAGTGCCCTCGCTTCGGGGGCCTACGAGCAGTACTTC; CDR3aa: CSALASGAYEQYF
d_gene: TRBD1; j_gene: TRBJ1-2; len: 14; abundance: -; v_gene: TRBV4-1; CDR3nt: TGCGCCAGCGGACCGGGACAGGGGGACTATGGCTACACCTTC; CDR3aa: CASGPGQGDYGYTF
d_gene: -; j_gene: TRBJ2-5; len: 16; abundance: -; v_gene: TRBV10-2; CDR3nt: TGCGCCAGCAGTGAATACACGGGGGTATGGAAAGAGACCCAGTACTTC; CDR3aa: CASSEYTGVWKETQYF
d_gene: -; j_gene: TRBJ2-6; len: 17; abundance: few; v_gene: TRBV5-1; CDR3nt: TGCGCCAGCAGCTTTAACCAGGGGAGCTCTGGGGCCAACGTCCTGACTTTC; CDR3aa: CASSFNQGSSGANVLTF
d_gene: -; j_gene: TRBJ1-1; len: 13; abundance: few; v_gene: TRBV6-1; CDR3nt: TGTGCCAGCACCCCAGGGTCTCACACTGAAGCTTTCTTT; CDR3aa: CASTPGSHTEAFF
d_gene: TRBD1; j_gene: TRBJ2-6; len: 17; abundance: -; v_gene: TRBV6-8; CDR3nt: TGTGCCAGCAGCGGGACAGGATCATACTCTGGGGCCAACGTCCTGACTTTC; CDR3aa: CASSGTGSYSGANVLTF
d_gene: TRBD1; j_gene: TRBJ1-1; len: 15; abundance: -; v_gene: TRBV5-4; CDR3nt: TGTGCCAGCAGCGTACGACAGGGAGAGATCACTGAAGCTTTCTTT; CDR3aa: CASSVRQGEITEAFF
d_gene: -; j_gene: TRBJ2-5; len: 15; abundance: -; v_gene: TRBV27; CDR3nt: TGTGCCAGCAGTTTTTTGGGGCTTTCGCAAGAGACCCAGTACTTC; CDR3aa: CASSFLGLSQETQYF